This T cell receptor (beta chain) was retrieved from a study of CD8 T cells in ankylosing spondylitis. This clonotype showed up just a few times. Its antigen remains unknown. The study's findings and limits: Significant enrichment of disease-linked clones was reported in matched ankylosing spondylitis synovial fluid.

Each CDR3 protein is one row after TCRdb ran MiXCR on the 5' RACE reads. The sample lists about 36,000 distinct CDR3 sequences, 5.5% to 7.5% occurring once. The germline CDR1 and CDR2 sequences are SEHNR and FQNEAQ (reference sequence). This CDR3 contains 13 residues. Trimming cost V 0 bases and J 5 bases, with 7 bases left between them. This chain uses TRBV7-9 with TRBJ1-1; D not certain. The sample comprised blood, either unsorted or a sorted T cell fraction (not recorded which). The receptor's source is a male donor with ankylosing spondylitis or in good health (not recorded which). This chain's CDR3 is CASSLALGTEAFF. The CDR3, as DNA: TGTGCCAGCAGCTTAGCCCTAGGGACTGAAGCTTTCTTT. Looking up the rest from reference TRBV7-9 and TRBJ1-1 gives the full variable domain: DTGVSQNPRHKITKRGQNVTFRCDPISEHNRLYWYRQTLGQGPEFLTYFQNEAQLEKSRLLSDRFSAERPKGSFSTLEIQRTEQGDSAMYLCASSLALGTEAFFGQGTRLTVV.